This entry lists 28 T cell receptor beta chains sequenced from one sample in a study of blood T cell repertoires in COVID-19. Sequenced by immunoSEQ multiplex PCR; TCRdb stores in-frame clones only, minus some. The sample contains 100,000 or so clones, approximately 85% of which appear only once. The material sequenced was peripheral blood. These receptor sequences come from a man aged 60 to 75 with acute or convalescent COVID-19.

This chain joins TRBV19 and TRBJ2-2; 8 bases fit TRBD2. After removal of 8 bases from V and 1 base from J, the junction contained 6 bases not matched to a gene. This CDR3 contains 15 residues. Germline CDR1 and CDR2: LNHDA and SQIVND (reference sequence). Here the CDR3 DNA reads TGTGCCAGTCGTCGTAGCGGGAAGAACACCGGGGAGCTGTTTTTT. Amino acids: CASRRSGKNTGELFF.

This clone was detected a few times. CDR3 in amino acids: CASSYSRQGATYEQYF. CDR3 DNA sequence: TGTGCCAGCAGTTACTCGAGGCAGGGGGCCACCTACGAGCAGTACTTC. V and J are TRBV6-6 and TRBJ2-7; 8 bases are a match to TRBD1. This CDR3 has 16 amino acids. Germline trimming cut 0 bases from V and 2 bases from J; bases unmatched to any gene: 6. Germline V gives CDR1 MNHNY, CDR2 SVGAGI (reference sequence).

This sequence joins TRBV7-2 and TRBJ2-7, with 11 positions matching TRBD2. This CDR3 is 18 amino acids long. With V trimmed by 1 base and J by 4 bases, 12 bases remained unmatched. Germline V gene data show CDR1 as SGHTA and CDR2 as FQGNSA. CDR3 nucleotides: TGTGCCAGCAGCTTAGGGGCTAGCGGGAGGAGGTTGGGGTACGAGCAGTACTTC. This sequence encodes CASSLGASGRRLGYEQYF.

The chain couples TRBV24-1 to TRBJ1-1; no firm D call. The CDR3 runs 14 residues. V was clipped by 4 bases and J by 4 bases, with 12 bases between them. The germline V gene encodes CDR1 KGHDR and CDR2 SFDVKD. DNA of the CDR3: TGTGCCACCAGTGACCCTGGACTAGTCACTGAAGCTTTCTTT. Its translation: CATSDPGLVTEAFF.

The chain couples TRBV12-5 to TRBJ2-3, with 9 bases lining up with TRBD1. Germline CDR1 LGHNT, CDR2 FRNRAP. This CDR3 region has 15 residues. Germline trimming cut 6 bases from V and 1 base from J; bases unmatched to any gene: 5. For the CDR3, the DNA is TGTGCTAGTGGGCGGACAGGGGTCGGCACAGATACGCAGTATTTT. Protein: CASGRTGVGTDTQYF.

In DNA, the CDR3 is TGTGCCAGCAGAAAATGGGACAGATCTTCACCCCTCCACTTT. Encoded protein: CASRKWDRSSPLHF. The rearrangement joins TRBV6-5 to TRBJ1-6, with TRBD1 matching 7 bases. The length of the CDR3 is 14 residues. Trimming cost V 6 bases and J 9 bases; bases outside gene matches: 8. From germline, CDR1 is MNHEY and CDR2 SVGAGI.

The CDR3 coding sequence is TGTGCCAGCAGCGTAGAGGGCAGGGGACGGGAGCAGTTCTTC. It codes for CASSVEGRGREQFF. V and J are TRBV9 and TRBJ2-1, with D perhaps matching TRBD1 (6 bases). This CDR3 is built from 14 residues. Per germline, CDR1 SGDLS and CDR2 YYNGEE. V was pared by 0 bases and J by 10 bases, with 14 bases between.

The CDR3 DNA reads TGCAGCGCAACCGGGACTAGCGGAATAAATGAGCAGTTCTTC. Its translation: CSATGTSGINEQFF. The chain recombines TRBV29-1 with TRBJ2-1; 11 positions agree with TRBD2. The V segment lost 7 bases and the J segment 7 bases; nucleotides outside the gene matches: 9. This CDR3 is built from 14 residues. Germline values: CDR1 SQVTM, CDR2 ANQGSEA.

This chain joins TRBV5-1 and TRBJ2-7, with 9 bases aligning to TRBD1. The V and J ends lost 2 bases and 4 bases, in that order; junction bases with no gene match: 13. This CDR3 contains 17 residues. CDR1 is SGHRS and CDR2 is YFSETQ in the germline V gene. The CDR3 spells CASSFGTGSPYHYEQYF. DNA for the CDR3: TGCGCCAGCAGCTTTGGGACAGGGAGCCCCTACCATTACGAGCAGTACTTC. Looking up the rest from reference TRBV5-1 and TRBJ2-7 gives the full variable domain: KAGVTQTPRYLIKTRGQQVTLSCSPISGHRSVSWYQQTPGQGLQFLFEYFSETQRNKGNFPGRFSGRQFSNSRSEMNVSTLELGDSALYLCASSFGTGSPYHYEQYFGPGTRLTVT.

The chain recombines TRBV4-1 with TRBJ2-2; 7 bases align to TRBD2. Germline CDR1 MGHRA, CDR2 YSYEKL. This CDR3 is 17 amino acids long. Trimming removed 3 bases from V and 4 bases from J; junction bases left unmatched: 11. CDR3 residues: CASSHPAGRDGTGELFF. As DNA, the CDR3 is TGCGCCAGCAGCCATCCCGCGGGGAGGGACGGCACCGGGGAGCTGTTTTTT.

This clone was seen only once. The chain has TRBV6-6 and TRBJ1-5; a weak D match, TRBD1 (5 bases). V was trimmed by 5 bases and J by 3 bases, leaving 11 bases between them. Germline assignment: CDR1 MNHNY and CDR2 SVGAGI (reference sequence). The CDR3 spans 14 residues. The CDR3 DNA follows: TGTGCCAGCAGTCACGCGGGGGACAATCAGCCCCAGCATTTT. This codes for CASSHAGDNQPQHF.

The chain combines TRBV19 with TRBJ2-7; D not resolved. Trimming pared 4 bases from V and 2 bases from J, leaving 12 bases between. This CDR3 comprises 14 residues. CDR1 is LNHDA, CDR2 SQIVND, per germline (reference sequence). The CDR3 region is CASSTQTGTYEQYF. For the CDR3, the DNA is TGTGCCAGTAGTACGCAGACTGGAACCTACGAGCAGTACTTC. Drawing the rest from reference TRBV19 and TRBJ2-7, the complete variable domain is DGGITQSPKYLFRKEGQNVTLSCEQNLNHDAMYWYRQDPGQGLRLIYYSQIVNDFQKGDIAEGYSVSREKKESFPLTVTSAQKNPTAFYLCASSTQTGTYEQYFGPGTRLTVT.

This rearrangement joins TRBV4-3 to TRBJ2-5, with D possibly being TRBD1 (5 bases). CDR3 size: 14 residues. The germline gives CDR1 LGHNA, CDR2 YSLEER. Trimming removed 1 base from V and 5 bases from J, with 11 bases in between. DNA for the CDR3: TGCGCCAGCAGCCAAGCGGCAGGGCGGGAGACCCAGTACTTC. Amino acid sequence: CASSQAAGRETQYF.

The genes are TRBV3-1 (or the pseudogene TRBV3-2) and TRBJ2-1; a possible D gene is TRBD2 (5 bases). Trimming removed 4 bases from V and 2 bases from J, with 9 bases in between. The CDR3 consists of 14 residues. Per germline, CDR1 LGHDT and CDR2 YNNKEL (reference sequence). This CDR3 reads CASSRMTTYNEQFF. In DNA form, the CDR3 reads TGTGCCAGCAGCCGTATGACTACCTACAATGAGCAGTTCTTC.

This clone was seen once. The chain recombines TRBV19 with TRBJ1-4, with 7 positions matching TRBD1. J was trimmed by 4 bases and V by 4 bases; bases with no gene match: 6. Germline V lookup: CDR1 LNHDA, CDR2 SQIVND (reference sequence). There are 15 residues in the CDR3. CDR3 in DNA: TGTGCCAGTAGTACCCGGGACAGAGTTAATGAAAAACTGTTTTTT. This gives the protein CASSTRDRVNEKLFF.

The chain couples TRBV2 to TRBJ2-7; 9 bases fit TRBD2. With 9 bases clipped from V and 4 bases from J, the junction kept 7 bases outside the gene matches. CDR1 is SNHLY and CDR2 is FYNNEI in the germline V gene. This CDR3 is 13 amino acids long. CDR3 nucleotides: TGTGCCAGTCACCTAGCGGGATCTTACGAGCAGTACTTC. Protein: CASHLAGSYEQYF. The whole variable domain, filled in from reference TRBV2 and TRBJ2-7, reads EPEVTQTPSHQVTQMGQEVILRCVPISNHLYFYWYRQILGQKVEFLVSFYNNEISEKSEIFDDQFSVERPDGSNFTLKIRSTKLEDSAMYFCASHLAGSYEQYFGPGTRLTVT.

Note on this clone: Other DNA variants within this sample encode the same CDR3. The V call is TRBV18, the J call TRBJ2-7; 11 nucleotides align to TRBD1. The trim removed 6 bases at V and 3 bases at J, leaving 4 bases unmatched. This CDR3 spans 14 amino acids. Germline assignment: CDR1 KGHSH and CDR2 LQKENI. CDR3 loop: CASSPGTGGYEQYF. Here the CDR3 DNA reads TGTGCCAGCTCTCCCGGGACAGGGGGCTACGAGCAGTACTTC.

A note on this clone: A read error may produce the germline difference seen at one junction end. The V and J genes are TRBV25-1 and TRBJ2-1; no clear D. The CDR3 totals 12 residues. CDR1 is MGHDK and CDR2 is SYGVNS in the germline V gene. CDR3 nucleotide sequence: TGTGCCAGCAGTGAATATAAACAGCCCCCGCTCTTC. As protein: CASSEYKQPPLF.

The chain joins TRBV5-4 to TRBJ2-5; the match to TRBD1 covers 7 bases. The V segment lost 7 bases and the J segment 4 bases; nucleotides outside the gene matches: 10. Germline V gives CDR1 SGHNT, CDR2 YYREEE (reference sequence). The CDR3 contains 14 residues. CDR3 sequence: CASGKDRDGETQYF. The CDR3, as DNA: TGTGCCAGCGGAAAAGACAGGGACGGAGAGACCCAGTACTTC. Full variable domain (outside the CDR3, taken from reference TRBV5-4 and TRBJ2-5): ETGVTQSPTHLIKTRGQQVTLRCSSQSGHNTVSWYQQALGQGPQFIFQYYREEENGRGNFPPRFSGLQFPNYSSELNVNALELDDSALYLCASGKDRDGETQYFGPGTRLLVL.

The chain links TRBV11-2 to TRBJ2-1; the match to TRBD1 covers 9 bases. With 3 bases clipped from V and 10 bases from J, the junction kept 10 bases outside the gene matches. Germline CDR1 reads SGHAT; CDR2 reads FQNNGV. CDR3 length: 15 residues. The CDR3 DNA reads as TGTGCCAGCAGCTTGGGGGACAGGGTTCTCGGGGAGCAGTTCTTC. Translating it yields CASSLGDRVLGEQFF.

The chain carries TRBV7-9 and TRBJ1-1; a possible D gene is TRBD1 (6 bases). The V end was cut by 2 bases, the J end by 0 bases, with 13 bases between. The germline V gene encodes CDR1 SEHNR and CDR2 FQNEAQ (reference sequence). The CDR3 totals 16 residues. The CDR3 nucleotides read TGTGCCAGCAGCTTAAGGGGGGGACGGATGAACACTGAAGCTTTCTTT. Its protein product is CASSLRGGRMNTEAFF.

This sequence joins TRBV9 and TRBJ2-5, with D maybe TRBD1 (5 bases). This CDR3 region has 14 residues. Germline V gives CDR1 SGDLS, CDR2 YYNGEE. Trimming took 4 bases from V and 5 from J, leaving 15 bases between them. For the CDR3, the DNA is TGTGCCAGCAGCCCCCGGCAGGGTCGGGAGACCCAGTACTTC. Encoded protein: CASSPRQGRETQYF.

The chain joins TRBV7-9 to TRBJ1-6, with a possible D match to TRBD1 (6 bases). This CDR3 has 14 residues. Trimming cost V 1 base and J 7 bases, with 8 bases left between them. Looked up from germline, CDR1 is SEHNR and CDR2 is FQNEAQ (reference sequence). CDR3 sequence reads: CASSLEQGNSPLHF. As DNA, the CDR3 is TGTGCCAGCAGCTTAGAACAGGGCAATTCACCCCTCCACTTT.

The chain couples TRBV5-1 to TRBJ2-7, with TRBD1 matching over 10 bases. This CDR3 has 14 residues. The germline CDR1 and CDR2 sequences are SGHRS and YFSETQ. The J segment lost 2 bases and the V segment lost 4 bases, leaving 3 bases of the junction unmatched. The CDR3 loop is CASSGGTGAYEQYF. For the CDR3, the DNA is TGCGCCAGCAGCGGGGGGACAGGGGCCTACGAGCAGTACTTC.

The rearrangement joins TRBV6-5 to TRBJ1-4; 8 bases fit TRBD1. J gave up 3 bases and V 5 bases, and 5 bases lay outside the gene matches. The CDR3 is made up of 15 amino acids. Germline V gives CDR1 MNHEY, CDR2 SVGAGI. The chain's CDR3 is CASSLTGGSNEKLFF. The CDR3, as DNA: TGTGCCAGCAGTCTTACAGGGGGGTCTAATGAAAAACTGTTTTTT.

The rearrangement links TRBV7-9 to TRBJ1-1; D is undetermined. This CDR3 is built from 12 residues. Germline lookup yields CDR1 SEHNR and CDR2 FQNEAQ (reference sequence). The ends were cut back, 8 bases at V and 7 bases at J, with 14 bases in the middle. CDR3 region: CASCQASGEAFF. The CDR3 nucleotides are TGTGCCAGCTGTCAGGCGAGTGGTGAAGCTTTCTTT.

The chain combines TRBV5-1 with TRBJ2-2; D remains ambiguous. In germline, CDR1 is SGHRS, CDR2 YFSETQ. The CDR3 has 12 residues. V was pared by 4 bases and J by 7 bases, with 8 bases between. For the CDR3, the DNA is TGCGCCAGCAGCCTATCGATCGGGGAGCTGTTTTTT. Protein product: CASSLSIGELFF.

The CDR3, as DNA: TGTGCCAGCAGCAAAAGTCTCAGATCGGGCACCGGGGAGCTGTTTTTT. Translated, it gives CASSKSLRSGTGELFF. V gene TRBV21-1 combines with J gene TRBJ2-2; the DNA was not compared with TRBD2, the D call given in the table. TRBV21-1 is a recognized pseudogene. The CDR3 contains 16 residues.